This is a list of T cell receptor beta chains from one sample in a study of CXCR3-negative and CXCR3-positive naive CD8 T cells. TCRdb reprocessed the 5' RACE reads; each CDR3 protein has one entry and no DNA is given. With fewer than 55,000 distinct CDR3 sequences in the sample, the ten largest clones hold approximately 1.5%. Material for sequencing was naive CXCR3- CD8+ T cells from blood. The receptors were gathered from a human donor in good health. Some clones in this sample may be carry-over from other donors' samples. The CDR3 runs from the conserved cysteine through the conserved F or W.

J | V | CDR3
TRBJ2-1 | TRBV2 | CASSEGGGGYSYEQFF
TRBJ2-5 | TRBV28 | CASRHGAGDIQETQYF
TRBJ2-1 | TRBV14 | CASSQMGGELDEQFF
TRBJ2-5 | TRBV30 | CAWRYGGFEQETQYF
TRBJ2-3 | TRBV29-1 | CSVASGYGTDTQYF
TRBJ2-7 | TRBV20-1 | CSARGSGGIYEQYF
TRBJ2-5 | TRBV9 | CASSPRTSEGETQYF
TRBJ1-1 | TRBV4-3 | CASSIQLNTEAFF
TRBJ2-1 | TRBV6-2/TRBV6-3 | CASSPHPGNEQFF
TRBJ1-1 | TRBV20-1 | CSAREPRSHTEAFF
TRBJ1-2 | TRBV20-1 | CSAATPGQGQDGYTF
TRBJ2-7 | TRBV9 | CASSVEGYSYEQYF
TRBJ2-3 | TRBV28 | CASSTRSLFTSGSTADTQYF
TRBJ2-1 | TRBV20-1 | CSARESSYNEQLF
TRBJ2-2 | TRBV29-1 | CSVEGLTSGVYTGELFF
TRBJ2-1 | TRBV15 | CATSSHRLRDLYNEQFF
TRBJ1-1 | TRBV27 | CASSFMGNTEAFF
TRBJ2-2 | TRBV4-2 | CASSQSLRVGDTGELFF
TRBJ2-5 | TRBV28 | CASSLRNQETQYF
TRBJ2-1 | TRBV7-2 | CASSLVAGEQFF
TRBJ1-2 | TRBV7-8 | CASGLRKGRPDPLYGYTF
TRBJ2-1 | TRBV29-1 | CSVELALAGGDEQFF
TRBJ2-1 | TRBV19 | CASSATGGDYNEQFF
TRBJ2-7 | TRBV5-5 | CASSSLLREQYF
TRBJ1-6 | TRBV15 | CATSRWTENNSPLHF
TRBJ2-7 | TRBV28 | CASSWPSGTYEQYF
TRBJ2-3 | TRBV11-3 | CASSLGTANTDTQYF
TRBJ1-5 | TRBV20-1 | CSARGQGRGIWQPQHF
TRBJ2-2 | TRBV6-2/TRBV6-3 | CASNEDRIGGELFF